What follows are 17 T cell receptor beta chains derived from one specimen sequenced in a study of regulatory T cells in long-lasting Graves disease. The time point here: newly diagnosed GD, antithyroid drugs for less than 3 months. The TCR library was made from RNA that had been extracted from PBMCs in TRIzol. Both iRepertoire HTBI primers and Arm-PCR of CDR3 regions were used to build the TCR beta libraries. TCRdb re-derived calls from the multiplex PCR reads in MiXCR, one entry per CDR3 protein. This sample has over 500,000 distinct CDR3 sequences, with roughly 16% found just once. The sample also formed part of further work on T cells in Graves' hyperthyroidism and ophthalmopathy.

The sequences come from peripheral blood mononuclear cells (PBMCs), collected at new diagnosis, from a patient treated with antithyroid drugs. The receptors were sampled from a man aged 18 to 30 with Graves disease.

There are many counts of this clonotype. The chain carries TRBV7-8 and TRBJ2-3, with TRBD2 matching 11 bases. Looked up from germline, CDR1 is SGHVS and CDR2 is FQNEAQ. The junction had 7 bases not matched to a gene; V was cut back by 4 bases and J by 1 base. The CDR3 consists of 17 residues. The CDR3 is CASSSTTGLAGTDTQYF. DNA of the CDR3: TGTGCCAGCAGCTCCACAACGGGACTAGCGGGCACAGATACGCAGTATTTT.

CDR3 loop: CASMPRGVSYEQYF. The CDR3 DNA is TGTGCCAGCATGCCCCGCGGTGTTTCCTACGAGCAGTACTTC. The chain is built from TRBV2 and TRBJ2-7, with unresolved D. CDR3 length equals 14 residues. V gave up 7 bases and J gave up 1 base, with 14 bases separating them. Germline V gene sequence: CDR1 SNHLY, CDR2 FYNNEI.

This clonotype has at least ten counts. The chain uses TRBV18 and TRBJ1-1; D ambiguous. V shed 5 bases and J shed 6 bases, with 13 bases lying between them. Germline V gives CDR1 KGHSH, CDR2 LQKENI. The CDR3 loop spans 13 amino acids. The CDR3 DNA follows: TGTGCCAGCTCAAGCGGGGAAATCCCTGAAGCTTTCTTT. Its protein product is CASSSGEIPEAFF.

The chain combines TRBV3-1 with TRBJ1-2; 8 bases fit TRBD1. Germline loops: CDR1 LGHDT, CDR2 YNNKEL (reference sequence). The CDR3 extends over 16 amino acids. Trimming cost V 1 base and J 7 bases; bases outside gene matches: 11. The CDR3 sequence is CASSQGFGGQGRGYTF. CDR3 sequence (DNA): TGTGCCAGCAGCCAAGGGTTTGGTGGACAGGGTCGTGGCTACACCTTC. Variable domain in full (rest from reference TRBV3-1 and TRBJ1-2): DTAVSQTPKYLVTQMGNDKSIKCEQNLGHDTMYWYKQDSKKFLKIMFSYNNKELIINETVPNRFSPKSPDKAHLNLHINSLELGDSAVYFCASSQGFGGQGRGYTFGSGTRLTVV.

The V and J genes are TRBV5-4 and TRBJ2-3, with D perhaps matching TRBD1 (5 bases). This CDR3 is built from 19 residues. V was trimmed by 3 bases and J by 6 bases, leaving 29 bases between them. CDR1 and CDR2 (germline): SGHNT, YYREEE (reference sequence). This CDR3 is CASSSPFNTPRQPRDTQYF. The CDR3 DNA sequence: TGTGCCAGCAGCTCACCCTTCAACACCCCGAGACAGCCAAGGGATACGCAGTATTTT.

This clonotype was detected only a few times. V gene TRBV3-1 combines with J gene TRBJ1-2; 7 bases agree with TRBD1. Trimming cost V 5 bases and J 3 bases; bases outside gene matches: 9. CDR3 length equals 15 residues. Germline CDR1 LGHDT, CDR2 YNNKEL (reference sequence). The CDR3 here is CASSFQTGDHYGYTF. Written as DNA, the CDR3 is TGTGCCAGCAGCTTCCAAACAGGGGACCACTATGGCTACACCTTC.

A word on this clonotype: The junction shows a germline mismatch at one end, possibly a read error. CDR3 loop: CASSTQGGNTGAFF. The DNA for the CDR3 is TGTGCCAGCAGCACCCAAGGCGGGAACACTGGAGCTTTCTTT. The chain combines TRBV5-1 with TRBJ1-1; D gene unclear. CDR1 and CDR2 from the germline V gene are SGHRS and YFSETQ. The CDR3 is 14 amino acids. Filled out from reference TRBV5-1 and TRBJ1-1, the complete variable domain reads KAGVTQTPRYLIKTRGQQVTLSCSPISGHRSVSWYQQTPGQGLQFLFEYFSETQRNKGNFPGRFSGRQFSNSRSEMNVSTLELGDSALYLCASSTQGGNTGAFFGQGTRLTVV.

This clonotype came up a few times. The chain combines TRBV20-1 with TRBJ1-4, with 10 bases that match TRBD1. J gave up 7 bases and V 4 bases, and 3 bases lay outside the gene matches. The CDR3 has 13 amino acids. Germline-derived CDR1 and CDR2 are DFQATT and SNEGSKA (reference sequence). The CDR3 here is CSAIGQGGEKLFF. The CDR3, as DNA: TGCAGTGCTATAGGACAGGGGGGTGAAAAACTGTTTTTT.

The table lists this clonotype with a few counts. V is TRBV7-9 and J is TRBJ1-5, with unresolved D. The CDR3 runs 15 residues. CDR1 is SEHNR and CDR2 is FQNEAQ in the germline V gene (reference sequence). The V end lost 1 base, the J end lost 2 bases, and 9 bases lay between the germline ends. The CDR3 nucleotides read TGTGCCAGCAGCTTAGACAGCATCGGCAATCAGCCCCAGCATTTT. Protein product: CASSLDSIGNQPQHF.

The sample holds many counts of this clonotype. The chain is built from TRBV28 and TRBJ1-5; D remains unclear. CDR3 length: 14 residues. Germline V lookup: CDR1 MDHEN, CDR2 SYDVKM. Trimming pared 6 bases from V and 2 bases from J, leaving 11 bases between. The CDR3 nucleotides are TGTGCCAGCAGCCCTGGCTGGGGCAATCAGCCCCAGCATTTT. Amino acids: CASSPGWGNQPQHF.

This sequence joins TRBV19 and TRBJ1-5, with 7 bases fitting TRBD1. Germline assignment: CDR1 LNHDA and CDR2 SQIVND (reference sequence). The CDR3 is 15 residues long. The ends lost 4 bases at V and 4 bases at J; junction bases unmatched: 7. CDR3 sequence: CASSNPPGGNQPQHF. The CDR3 DNA is TGTGCCAGTAGTAACCCGCCAGGGGGGAATCAGCCCCAGCATTTT. Looking up the rest from reference TRBV19 and TRBJ1-5 gives the full variable domain: DGGITQSPKYLFRKEGQNVTLSCEQNLNHDAMYWYRQDPGQGLRLIYYSQIVNDFQKGDIAEGYSVSREKKESFPLTVTSAQKNPTAFYLCASSNPPGGNQPQHFGDGTRLSIL.

This clonotype was recorded many times. This chain uses TRBV12-3 or TRBV12-4 with TRBJ1-1; 8 positions match TRBD1. The CDR3 extends over 15 amino acids. V trimming: 4 bases; J trimming: 4 bases; junction bases outside the gene matches: 8. CDR3 bases: TGTGCCAGCAGTTCCTTCGACAGGGGAGTCACTGAAGCTTTCTTT. Residues: CASSSFDRGVTEAFF.

The gene calls are TRBV27 and TRBJ2-7; 7 nucleotides match TRBD1. With V trimmed by 5 bases and J by 0 bases, 7 bases remained unmatched. The CDR3 is 15 residues long. The germline V gene encodes CDR1 MNHEY and CDR2 SMNVEV (reference sequence). Here the CDR3 reads CASSTTGTASYEQYF. The CDR3 bases are TGTGCCAGCAGTACGACCGGGACAGCCTCCTACGAGCAGTACTTC.

This chain joins TRBV20-1 and TRBJ1-5, with D unclear. The ends were cut back, 0 bases at V and 2 bases at J, with 17 bases in the middle. Germline-derived CDR1 and CDR2 are DFQATT and SNEGSKA (reference sequence). The CDR3 covers 17 residues. The CDR3 is CSARDGEMLLGNQPQHF. The CDR3 DNA reads as TGCAGTGCTAGAGATGGGGAAATGCTTTTGGGCAATCAGCCCCAGCATTTT.

This rearrangement joins TRBV7-8 to TRBJ1-3; the D is unclear. Germline V gives CDR1 SGHVS, CDR2 FQNEAQ. The CDR3 is made up of 15 amino acids. V lost 7 bases and J 2 bases, leaving 15 bases between the germline ends. The CDR3 DNA reads as TGTGCCAGCACCGATCGGAGATTTACTGGAAACACCATATATTTT. Residues: CASTDRRFTGNTIYF. The full variable domain, its missing parts supplied by reference TRBV7-8 and TRBJ1-3, is GAGVSQSPRYKVAKRGQDVALRCDPISGHVSLFWYQQALGQGPEFLTYFQNEAQLDKSGLPSDRFFAERPEGSVSTLKIQRTQQEDSAVYLCASTDRRFTGNTIYFGEGSWLTVV.

With respect to this clonotype: The junction shows a germline mismatch at one end, possibly a read error. V gene TRBV4-1 combines with J gene TRBJ1-6; a possible D gene is TRBD1 (5 bases). Germline assignment: CDR1 MGHRA and CDR2 YSYEKL. The CDR3 sequence is 15 residues long. For the CDR3, the DNA is TGTGCCAGCAGCCAAGTCGGGGGAGGGAACTCACCCCTCCACTTT. The encoded protein is CASSQVGGGNSPLHF.

This clonotype has at least ten counts. This chain joins TRBV6-1 and TRBJ2-1, with no clear D. Germline V lookup: CDR1 MNHNS, CDR2 SASEGT. This CDR3 comprises 13 residues. The V end was cut by 6 bases, the J end by 12 bases, with 18 bases between. CDR3 region: CASSLEMPRGQFF. CDR3 bases: TGTGCCAGCAGCCTCGAGATGCCTCGAGGGCAGTTCTTC.